The TCR beta chain described here comes from a study of T-cell reconstitution after alpha-beta-depleted transplantation in children. General observations from the study: One year post-transplant, T-cell counts and diversity were largely derived from T cells produced anew. Alpha-beta T cells present about two months after transplant were reported to originate from several hundred expanded graft clones.

This clonotype was counted at least ten times. Antigen specificity is unknown. Per the germline V gene, CDR1 is LNHDA and CDR2 is SQIVND (reference sequence). This CDR3 is built from 17 residues. J was trimmed by 2 bases and V by 2 bases; bases with no gene match: 9. As it was prepared, the TCRbeta library received unique molecular identifiers. Each CDR3 protein is one row after TCRdb ran MiXCR on the PCR reads. The data contain roughly 300,000 distinct CDR3 sequences, around 10% of them singletons. The specimen comprised peripheral blood, sampled 180 days after TCRalphabeta/CD19-depleted stem cell transplant. The sequence was obtained from a male patient aged 2-10 years who had a stem cell transplant for chronic granulomatous disease, so the T cells may come from the graft donor. V gene TRBV19 combines with J gene TRBJ2-7; 10 bases are a match to TRBD2. CDR3 sequence: CASSIQPSGSATYEQYF. In DNA form, the CDR3 reads TGTGCCAGTAGTATACAGCCTAGCGGGAGCGCCACCTACGAGCAGTACTTC.